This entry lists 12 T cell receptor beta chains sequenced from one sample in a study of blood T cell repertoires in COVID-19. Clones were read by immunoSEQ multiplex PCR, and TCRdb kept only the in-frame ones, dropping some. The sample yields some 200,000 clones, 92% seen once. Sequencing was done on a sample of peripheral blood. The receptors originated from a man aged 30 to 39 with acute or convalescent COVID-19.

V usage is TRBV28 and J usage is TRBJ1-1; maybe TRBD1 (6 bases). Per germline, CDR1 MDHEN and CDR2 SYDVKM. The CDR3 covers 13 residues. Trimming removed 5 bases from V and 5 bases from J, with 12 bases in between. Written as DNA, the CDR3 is TGTGCCAGCAGTCTAGGACAGTTGACTGAAGCTTTCTTT. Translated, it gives CASSLGQLTEAFF.

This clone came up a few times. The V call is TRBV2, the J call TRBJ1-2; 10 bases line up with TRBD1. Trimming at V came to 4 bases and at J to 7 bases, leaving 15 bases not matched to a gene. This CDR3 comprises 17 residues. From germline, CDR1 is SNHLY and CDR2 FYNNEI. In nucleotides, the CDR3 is TGTGCCAGCAGTGGGAAAGAGGGGGACAGGGGATTTGGTGGCTACACCTTC. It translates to CASSGKEGDRGFGGYTF.

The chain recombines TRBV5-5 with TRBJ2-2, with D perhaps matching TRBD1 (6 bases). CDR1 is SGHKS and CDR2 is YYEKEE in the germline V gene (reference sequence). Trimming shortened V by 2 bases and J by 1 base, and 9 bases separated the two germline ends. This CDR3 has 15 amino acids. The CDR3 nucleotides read TGTGCCAGCAGCTTAGTGGGACAGAACACCGGGGAGCTGTTTTTT. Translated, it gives CASSLVGQNTGELFF.

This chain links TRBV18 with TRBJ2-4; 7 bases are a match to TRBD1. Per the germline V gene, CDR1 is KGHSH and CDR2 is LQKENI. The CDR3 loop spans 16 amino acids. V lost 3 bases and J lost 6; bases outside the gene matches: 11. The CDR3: CASSPFLRQGPNIQYF. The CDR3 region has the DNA TGTGCCAGCTCACCCTTCCTACGACAGGGTCCAAACATTCAGTACTTC.

CDR3 sequence reads: CASSIWTGAFQPQHF. Written as DNA, the CDR3 is TGTGCCAGTAGTATTTGGACAGGGGCTTTCCAGCCCCAGCATTTT. The V gene is TRBV19, the J gene TRBJ1-5; 9 bases are a match to TRBD1. Germline CDR1 reads LNHDA; CDR2 reads SQIVND (reference sequence). V lost 3 bases and J lost 7; bases outside the gene matches: 7. The CDR3 has 15 amino acids.

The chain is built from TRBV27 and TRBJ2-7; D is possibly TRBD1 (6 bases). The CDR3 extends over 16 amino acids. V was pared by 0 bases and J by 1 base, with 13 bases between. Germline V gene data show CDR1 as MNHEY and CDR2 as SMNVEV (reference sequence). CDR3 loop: CASSLSGGQISYEQYF. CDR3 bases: TGTGCCAGCAGTTTATCTGGGGGCCAAATATCCTACGAGCAGTACTTC.

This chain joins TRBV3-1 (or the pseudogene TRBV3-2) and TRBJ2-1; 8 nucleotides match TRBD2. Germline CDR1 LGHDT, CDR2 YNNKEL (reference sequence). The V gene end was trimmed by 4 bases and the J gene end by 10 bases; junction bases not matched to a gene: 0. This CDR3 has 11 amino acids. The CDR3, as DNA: TGTGCCAGCAGCCCGGGGGGGGAGCAGTTCTTC. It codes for CASSPGGEQFF.

In DNA, the CDR3 is TGCAGTGCTAGTGATGAGAGCTACGAGCAGTACTTC. Its protein is CSASDESYEQYF. The J gene is TRBJ2-7, the V gene TRBV20-1, with no clear D. CDR1 and CDR2 (germline): DFQATT, SNEGSKA (reference sequence). Trimming stripped 3 bases from V and 3 bases from J, with 9 bases between. The CDR3 length is 12 residues.

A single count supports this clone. In nucleotides, the CDR3 is TGTGCCACCACCTTCAACACTGAAGCTTTCTTT. This gives the protein CATTFNTEAFF. The J gene is TRBJ1-1, the V gene TRBV24-1, with D hard to call. V lost 8 bases to trimming and J lost 2 bases, with 5 bases between them. CDR3 length: 11 amino acids. The germline CDR1 and CDR2 sequences are KGHDR and SFDVKD.

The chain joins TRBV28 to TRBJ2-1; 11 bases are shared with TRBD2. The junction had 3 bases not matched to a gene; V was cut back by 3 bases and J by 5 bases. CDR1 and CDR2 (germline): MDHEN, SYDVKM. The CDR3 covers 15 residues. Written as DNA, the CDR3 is TGTGCCAGCAGTTTCCCGGGACTAGCGGACAATGAGCAGTTCTTC. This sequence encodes CASSFPGLADNEQFF.

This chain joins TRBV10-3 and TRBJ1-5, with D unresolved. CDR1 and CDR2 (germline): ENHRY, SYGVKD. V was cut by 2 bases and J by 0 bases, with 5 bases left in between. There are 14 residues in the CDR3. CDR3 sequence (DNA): TGTGCCATCAGTGAGAGAGATAGCAATCAGCCCCAGCATTTT. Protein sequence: CAISERDSNQPQHF.

This chain's CDR3 is CASSRGLAQETQYF. The CDR3 DNA sequence: TGTGCCAGTAGCCGGGGACTAGCCCAAGAGACCCAGTACTTC. This sequence joins TRBV19 and TRBJ2-5; 9 bases agree with TRBD2. The CDR3 runs 14 residues. Trimming at V came to 6 bases and at J to 1 base, leaving 3 bases not matched to a gene. The germline CDR1 and CDR2 sequences are LNHDA and SQIVND (reference sequence).